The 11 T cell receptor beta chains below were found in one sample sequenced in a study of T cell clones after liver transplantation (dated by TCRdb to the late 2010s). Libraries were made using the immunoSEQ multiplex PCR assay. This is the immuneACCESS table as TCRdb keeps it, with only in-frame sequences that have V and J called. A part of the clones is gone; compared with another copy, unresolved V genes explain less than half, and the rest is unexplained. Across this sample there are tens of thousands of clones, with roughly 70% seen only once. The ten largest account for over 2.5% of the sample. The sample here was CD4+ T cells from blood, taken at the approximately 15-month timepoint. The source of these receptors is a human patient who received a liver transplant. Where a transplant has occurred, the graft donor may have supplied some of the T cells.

The CDR3 sequence: CASSFTGQAANEQFF. The CDR3 nucleotides read TGCGCCAGCAGCTTTACGGGCCAAGCGGCCAATGAGCAGTTCTTC. The rearrangement uses TRBV5-1 and TRBJ2-1; D might be TRBD2 (5 bases). Trimming left V 2 bases short and J 6 bases short, with 15 bases between. The CDR3 runs 15 residues. Germline CDR1 reads SGHRS; CDR2 reads YFSETQ. The full variable domain, with the rest looked up from reference TRBV5-1 and TRBJ2-1, is KAGVTQTPRYLIKTRGQQVTLSCSPISGHRSVSWYQQTPGQGLQFLFEYFSETQRNKGNFPGRFSGRQFSNSRSEMNVSTLELGDSALYLCASSFTGQAANEQFFGPGTRLTVL.

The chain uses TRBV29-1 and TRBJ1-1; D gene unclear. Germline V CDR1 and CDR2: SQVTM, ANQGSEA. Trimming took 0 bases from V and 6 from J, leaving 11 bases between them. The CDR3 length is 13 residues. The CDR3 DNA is TGCAGCGTTGAAGATAGCCACGGGGCTGAAGCTTTCTTT. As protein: CSVEDSHGAEAFF.

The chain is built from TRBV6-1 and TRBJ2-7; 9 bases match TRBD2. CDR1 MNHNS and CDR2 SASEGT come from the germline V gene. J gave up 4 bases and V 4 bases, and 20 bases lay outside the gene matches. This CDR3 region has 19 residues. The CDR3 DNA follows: TGTGCCAGCAGTGTTCCCGGACTAGCGAAAGGGGGGCAGTTATACGAGCAGTACTTC. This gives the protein CASSVPGLAKGGQLYEQYF.

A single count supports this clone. For the CDR3, the DNA is TGTGCCAGCAGCTACAGGGAACGGAGGGGCTACACCTTC. Amino acids: CASSYRERRGYTF. V gene TRBV7-8 combines with J gene TRBJ1-2; D is perhaps TRBD1 (6 bases). CDR3 length: 13 residues. Germline CDR1 SGHVS, CDR2 FQNEAQ. The V and J ends lost 4 bases and 8 bases respectively, with 14 bases between them.

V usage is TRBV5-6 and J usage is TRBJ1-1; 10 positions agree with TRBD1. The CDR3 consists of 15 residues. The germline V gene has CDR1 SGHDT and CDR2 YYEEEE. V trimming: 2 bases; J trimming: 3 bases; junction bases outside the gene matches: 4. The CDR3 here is CASSFPGTGDTEAFF. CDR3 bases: TGTGCCAGCAGCTTCCCCGGGACAGGGGACACTGAAGCTTTCTTT.

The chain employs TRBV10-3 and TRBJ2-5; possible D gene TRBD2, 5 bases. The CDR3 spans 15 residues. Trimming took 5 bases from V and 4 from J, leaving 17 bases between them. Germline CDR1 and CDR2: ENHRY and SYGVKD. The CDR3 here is CAISNRLGEGETQYF. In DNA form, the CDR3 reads TGTGCCATCAGTAACAGACTGGGAGAGGGAGAGACCCAGTACTTC.

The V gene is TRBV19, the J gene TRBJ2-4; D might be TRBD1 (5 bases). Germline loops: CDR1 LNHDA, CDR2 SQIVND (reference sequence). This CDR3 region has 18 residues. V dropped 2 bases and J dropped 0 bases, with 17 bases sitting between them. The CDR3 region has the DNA TGTGCCAGTAGTATAAGGGGTGATGAGACCCTAGCCAAAAACATTCAGTACTTC. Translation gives CASSIRGDETLAKNIQYF. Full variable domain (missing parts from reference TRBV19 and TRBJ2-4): DGGITQSPKYLFRKEGQNVTLSCEQNLNHDAMYWYRQDPGQGLRLIYYSQIVNDFQKGDIAEGYSVSREKKESFPLTVTSAQKNPTAFYLCASSIRGDETLAKNIQYFGAGTRLSVL.

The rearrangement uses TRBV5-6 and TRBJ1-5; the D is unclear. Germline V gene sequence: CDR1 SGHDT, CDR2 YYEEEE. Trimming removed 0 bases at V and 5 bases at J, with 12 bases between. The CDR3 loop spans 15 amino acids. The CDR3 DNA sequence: TGTGCCAGCAGCTTGGAGTCCCCCCCCCATCAGCCCCAGCATTTT. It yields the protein CASSLESPPHQPQHF. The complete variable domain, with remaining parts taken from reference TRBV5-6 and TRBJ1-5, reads DAGVTQSPTHLIKTRGQQVTLRCSPKSGHDTVSWYQQALGQGPQFIFQYYEEEERQRGNFPDRFSGHQFPNYSSELNVNALLLGDSALYLCASSLESPPHQPQHFGDGTRLSIL.

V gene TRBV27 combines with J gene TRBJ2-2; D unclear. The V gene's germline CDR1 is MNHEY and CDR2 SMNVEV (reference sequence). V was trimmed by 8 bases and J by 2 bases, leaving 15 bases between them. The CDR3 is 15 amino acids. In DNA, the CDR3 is TGTGCCAGCCCCCTCGGGCCAGCTAACACCGGGGAGCTGTTTTTT. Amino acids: CASPLGPANTGELFF.

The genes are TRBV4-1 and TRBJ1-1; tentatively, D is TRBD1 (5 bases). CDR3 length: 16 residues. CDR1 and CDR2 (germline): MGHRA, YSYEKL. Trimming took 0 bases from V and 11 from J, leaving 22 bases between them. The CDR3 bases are TGCGCCAGCAGCCAAGAGCAGGGAAGGGACTTAGTAAAGGCTTTCTTT. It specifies CASSQEQGRDLVKAFF.

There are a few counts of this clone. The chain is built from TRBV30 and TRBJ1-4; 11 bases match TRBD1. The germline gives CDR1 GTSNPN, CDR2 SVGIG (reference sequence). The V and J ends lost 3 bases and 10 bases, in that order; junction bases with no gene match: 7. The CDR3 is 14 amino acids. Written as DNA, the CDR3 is TGTGCCTGGAGCCAAGGACAGGGGGCACGAAAACTGTTTTTT. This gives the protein CAWSQGQGARKLFF. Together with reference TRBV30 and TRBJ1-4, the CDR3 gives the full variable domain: SQTIHQWPATLVQPVGSPLSLECTVEGTSNPNLYWYRQAAGRGLQLLFYSVGIGQISSEVPQNLSASRPQDRQFILSSKKLLLSDSGFYLCAWSQGQGARKLFFGSGTQLSVL.